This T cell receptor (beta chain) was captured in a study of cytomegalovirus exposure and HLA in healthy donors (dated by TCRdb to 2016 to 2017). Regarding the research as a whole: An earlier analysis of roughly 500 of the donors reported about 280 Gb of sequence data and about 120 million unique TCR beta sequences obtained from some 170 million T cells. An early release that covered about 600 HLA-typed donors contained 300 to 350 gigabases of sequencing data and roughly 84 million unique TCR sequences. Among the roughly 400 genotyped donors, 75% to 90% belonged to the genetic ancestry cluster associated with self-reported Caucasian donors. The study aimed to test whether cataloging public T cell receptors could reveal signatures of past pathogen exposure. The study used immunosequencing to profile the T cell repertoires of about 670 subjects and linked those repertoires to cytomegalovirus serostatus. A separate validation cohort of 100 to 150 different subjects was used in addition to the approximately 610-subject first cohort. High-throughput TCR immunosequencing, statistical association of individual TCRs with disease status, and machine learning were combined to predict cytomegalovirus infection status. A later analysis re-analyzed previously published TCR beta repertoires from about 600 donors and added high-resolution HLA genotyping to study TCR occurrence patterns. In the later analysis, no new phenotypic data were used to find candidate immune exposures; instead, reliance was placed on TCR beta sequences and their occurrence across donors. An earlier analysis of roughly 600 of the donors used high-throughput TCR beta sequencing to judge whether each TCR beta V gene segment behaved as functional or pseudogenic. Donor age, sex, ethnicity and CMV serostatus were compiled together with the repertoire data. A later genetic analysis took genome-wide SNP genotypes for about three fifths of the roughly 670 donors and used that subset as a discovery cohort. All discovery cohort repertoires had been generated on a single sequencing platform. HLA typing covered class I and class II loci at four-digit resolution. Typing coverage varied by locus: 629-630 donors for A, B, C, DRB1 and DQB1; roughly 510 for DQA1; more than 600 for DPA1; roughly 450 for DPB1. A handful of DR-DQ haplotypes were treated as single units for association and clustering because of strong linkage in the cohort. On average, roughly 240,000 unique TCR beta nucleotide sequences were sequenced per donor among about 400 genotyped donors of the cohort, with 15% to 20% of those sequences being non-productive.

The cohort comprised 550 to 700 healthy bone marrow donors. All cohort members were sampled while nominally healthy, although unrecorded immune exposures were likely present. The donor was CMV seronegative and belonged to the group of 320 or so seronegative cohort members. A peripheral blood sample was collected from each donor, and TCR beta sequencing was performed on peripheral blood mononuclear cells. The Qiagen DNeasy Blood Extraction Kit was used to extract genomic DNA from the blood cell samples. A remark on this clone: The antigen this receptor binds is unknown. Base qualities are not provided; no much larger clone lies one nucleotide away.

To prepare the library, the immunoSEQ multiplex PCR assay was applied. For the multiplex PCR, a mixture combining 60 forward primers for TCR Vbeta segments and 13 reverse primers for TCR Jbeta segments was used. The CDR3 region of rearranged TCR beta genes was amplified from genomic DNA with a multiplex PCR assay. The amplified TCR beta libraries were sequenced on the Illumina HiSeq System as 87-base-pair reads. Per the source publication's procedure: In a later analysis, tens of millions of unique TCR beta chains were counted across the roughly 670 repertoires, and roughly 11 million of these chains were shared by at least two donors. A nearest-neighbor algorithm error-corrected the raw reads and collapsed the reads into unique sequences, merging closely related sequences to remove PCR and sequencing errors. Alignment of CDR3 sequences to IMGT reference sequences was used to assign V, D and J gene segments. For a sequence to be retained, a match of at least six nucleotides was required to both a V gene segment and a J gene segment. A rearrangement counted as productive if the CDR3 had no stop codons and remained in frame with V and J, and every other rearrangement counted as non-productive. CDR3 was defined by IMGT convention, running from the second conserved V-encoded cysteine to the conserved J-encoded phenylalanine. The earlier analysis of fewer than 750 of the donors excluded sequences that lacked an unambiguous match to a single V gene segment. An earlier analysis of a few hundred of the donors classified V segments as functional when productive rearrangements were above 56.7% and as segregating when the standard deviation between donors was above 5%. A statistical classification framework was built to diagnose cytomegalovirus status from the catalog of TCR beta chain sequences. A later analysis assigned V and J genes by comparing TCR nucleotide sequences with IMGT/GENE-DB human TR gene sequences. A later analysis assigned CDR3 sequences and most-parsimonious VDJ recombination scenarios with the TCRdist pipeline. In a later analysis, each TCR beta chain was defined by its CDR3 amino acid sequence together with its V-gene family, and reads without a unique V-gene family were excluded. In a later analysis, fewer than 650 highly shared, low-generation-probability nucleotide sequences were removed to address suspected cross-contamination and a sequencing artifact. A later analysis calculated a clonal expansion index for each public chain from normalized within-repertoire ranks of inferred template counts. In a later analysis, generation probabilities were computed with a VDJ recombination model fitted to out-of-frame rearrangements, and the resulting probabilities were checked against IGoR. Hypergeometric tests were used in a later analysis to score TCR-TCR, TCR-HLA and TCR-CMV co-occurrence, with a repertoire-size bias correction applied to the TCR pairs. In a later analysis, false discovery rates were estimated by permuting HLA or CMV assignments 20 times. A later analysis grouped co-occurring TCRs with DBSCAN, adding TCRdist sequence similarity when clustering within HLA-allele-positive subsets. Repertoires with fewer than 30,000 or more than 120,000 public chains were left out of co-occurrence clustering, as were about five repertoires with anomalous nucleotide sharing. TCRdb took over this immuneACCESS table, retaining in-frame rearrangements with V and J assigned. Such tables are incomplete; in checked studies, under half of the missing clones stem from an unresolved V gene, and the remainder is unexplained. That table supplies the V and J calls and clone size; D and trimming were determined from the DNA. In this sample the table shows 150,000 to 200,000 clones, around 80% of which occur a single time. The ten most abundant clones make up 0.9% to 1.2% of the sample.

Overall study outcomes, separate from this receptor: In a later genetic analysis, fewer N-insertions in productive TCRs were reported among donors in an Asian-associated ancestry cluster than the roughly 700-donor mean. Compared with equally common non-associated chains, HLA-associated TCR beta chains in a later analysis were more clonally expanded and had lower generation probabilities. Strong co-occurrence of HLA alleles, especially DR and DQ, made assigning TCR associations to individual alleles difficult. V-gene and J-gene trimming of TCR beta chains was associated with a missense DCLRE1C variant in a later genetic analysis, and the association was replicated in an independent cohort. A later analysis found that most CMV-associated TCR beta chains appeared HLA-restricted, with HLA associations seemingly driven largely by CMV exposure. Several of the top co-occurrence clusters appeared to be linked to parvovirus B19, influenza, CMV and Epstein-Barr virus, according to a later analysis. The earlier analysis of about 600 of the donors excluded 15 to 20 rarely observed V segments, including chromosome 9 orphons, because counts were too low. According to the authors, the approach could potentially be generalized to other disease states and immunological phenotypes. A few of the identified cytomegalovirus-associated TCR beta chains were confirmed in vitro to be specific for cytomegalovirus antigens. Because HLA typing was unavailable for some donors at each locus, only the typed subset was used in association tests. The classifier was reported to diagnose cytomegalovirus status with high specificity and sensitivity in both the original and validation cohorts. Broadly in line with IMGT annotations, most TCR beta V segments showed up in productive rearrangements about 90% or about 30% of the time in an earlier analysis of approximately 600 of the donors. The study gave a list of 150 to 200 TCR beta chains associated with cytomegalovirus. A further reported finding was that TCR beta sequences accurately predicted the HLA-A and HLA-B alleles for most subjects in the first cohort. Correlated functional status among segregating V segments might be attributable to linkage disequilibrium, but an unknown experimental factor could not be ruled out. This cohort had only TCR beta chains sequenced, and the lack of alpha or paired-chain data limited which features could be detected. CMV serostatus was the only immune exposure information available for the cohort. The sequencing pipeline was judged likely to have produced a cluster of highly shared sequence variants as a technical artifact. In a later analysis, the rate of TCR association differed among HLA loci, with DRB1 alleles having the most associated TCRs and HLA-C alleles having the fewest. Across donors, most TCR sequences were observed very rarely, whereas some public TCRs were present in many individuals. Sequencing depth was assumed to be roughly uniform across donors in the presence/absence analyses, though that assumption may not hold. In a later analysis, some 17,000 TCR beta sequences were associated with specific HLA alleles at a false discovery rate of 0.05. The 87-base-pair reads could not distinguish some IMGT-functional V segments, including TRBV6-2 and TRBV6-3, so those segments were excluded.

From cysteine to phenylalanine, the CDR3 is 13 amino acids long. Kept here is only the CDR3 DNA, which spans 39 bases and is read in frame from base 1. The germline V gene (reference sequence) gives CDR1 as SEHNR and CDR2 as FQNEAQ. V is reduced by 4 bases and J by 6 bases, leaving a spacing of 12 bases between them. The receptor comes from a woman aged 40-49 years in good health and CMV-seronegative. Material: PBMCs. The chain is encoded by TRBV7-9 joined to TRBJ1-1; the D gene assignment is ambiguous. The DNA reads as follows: TGTGCCAGCAGCTCCCCCCCGGAGGCTGAAGCTTTCTTT. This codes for CASSSPPEAEAFF. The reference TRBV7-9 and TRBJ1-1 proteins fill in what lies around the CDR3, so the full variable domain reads DTGVSQNPRHKITKRGQNVTFRCDPISEHNRLYWYRQTLGQGPEFLTYFQNEAQLEKSRLLSDRFSAERPKGSFSTLEIQRTEQGDSAMYLCASSSPPEAEAFFGQGTRLTVV.